This entry describes one T cell receptor beta chain. These data come from a study of T cell repertoires in cytomegalovirus infection. In TCRdb, the reads were re-called with MiXCR into one record per CDR3 protein. The repertoire holds hundreds of thousands of distinct CDR3 sequences, with less than 40% as singletons. The CDR3 runs to 15 residues. V was clipped by 7 bases and J by 2 bases; unmatched bases: 9. The V gene's germline CDR1 is MDHEN and CDR2 SYDVKM. The TCR originated in a human donor in good health (CMV status not recorded). Some clones in this sample may be carry-over from other donors' samples. The chain recombines TRBV28 with TRBJ2-3; the match to TRBD1 covers 7 bases. The sample consisted of PBMCs. The CDR3 spells CASTIQGSYTDTQYF. Written as DNA, the CDR3 is TGTGCCAGCACAATACAGGGGTCTTACACAGATACGCAGTATTTT.